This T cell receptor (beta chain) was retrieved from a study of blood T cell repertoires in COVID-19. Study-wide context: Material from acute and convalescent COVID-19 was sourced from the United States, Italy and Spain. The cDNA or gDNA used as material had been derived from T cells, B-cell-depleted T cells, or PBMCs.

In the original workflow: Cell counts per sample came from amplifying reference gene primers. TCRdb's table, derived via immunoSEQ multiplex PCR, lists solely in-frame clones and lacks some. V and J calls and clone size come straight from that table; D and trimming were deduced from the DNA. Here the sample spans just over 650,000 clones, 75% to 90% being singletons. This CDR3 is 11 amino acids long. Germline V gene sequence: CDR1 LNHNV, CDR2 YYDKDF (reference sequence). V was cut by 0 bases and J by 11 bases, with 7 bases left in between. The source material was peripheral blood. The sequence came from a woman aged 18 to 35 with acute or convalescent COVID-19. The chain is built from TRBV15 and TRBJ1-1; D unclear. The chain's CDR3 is CATSRDFRAFF. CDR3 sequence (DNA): TGTGCCACCAGCAGAGATTTCAGGGCTTTCTTT. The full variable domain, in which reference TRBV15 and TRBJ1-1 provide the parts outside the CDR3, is DAMVIQNPRYQVTQFGKPVTLSCSQTLNHNVMYWYQQKSSQAPKLLFHYYDKDFNNEADTPDNFQSRRPNTSFCFLDIRSPGLGDTAMYLCATSRDFRAFFGQGTRLTVV.